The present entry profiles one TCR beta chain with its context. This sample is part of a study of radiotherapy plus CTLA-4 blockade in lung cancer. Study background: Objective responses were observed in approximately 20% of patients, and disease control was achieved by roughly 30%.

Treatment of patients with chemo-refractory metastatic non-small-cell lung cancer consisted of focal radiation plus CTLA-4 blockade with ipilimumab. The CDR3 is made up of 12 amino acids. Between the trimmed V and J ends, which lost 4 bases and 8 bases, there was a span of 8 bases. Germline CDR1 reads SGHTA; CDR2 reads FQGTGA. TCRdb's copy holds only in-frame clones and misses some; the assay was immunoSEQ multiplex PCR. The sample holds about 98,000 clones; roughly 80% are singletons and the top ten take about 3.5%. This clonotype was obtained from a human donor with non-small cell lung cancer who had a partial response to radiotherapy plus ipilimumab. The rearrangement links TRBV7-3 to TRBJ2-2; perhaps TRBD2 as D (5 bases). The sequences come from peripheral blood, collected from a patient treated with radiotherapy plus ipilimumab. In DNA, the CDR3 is TGTGCCAGCAGCTCAGGACTGGGGGAGCTGTTTTTT. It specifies CASSSGLGELFF.